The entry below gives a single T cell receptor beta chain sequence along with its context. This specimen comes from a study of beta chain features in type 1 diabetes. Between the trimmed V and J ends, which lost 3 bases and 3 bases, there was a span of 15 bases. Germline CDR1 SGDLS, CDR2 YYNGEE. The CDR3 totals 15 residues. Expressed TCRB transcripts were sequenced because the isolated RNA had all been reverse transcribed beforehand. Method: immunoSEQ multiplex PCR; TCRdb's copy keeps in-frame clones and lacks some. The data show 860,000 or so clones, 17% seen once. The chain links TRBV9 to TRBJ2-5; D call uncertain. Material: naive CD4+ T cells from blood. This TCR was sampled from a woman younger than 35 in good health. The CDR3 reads CASSAVVGRKETQYF. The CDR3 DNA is TGTGCCAGCAGCGCTGTTGTAGGACGTAAAGAGACCCAGTACTTC.